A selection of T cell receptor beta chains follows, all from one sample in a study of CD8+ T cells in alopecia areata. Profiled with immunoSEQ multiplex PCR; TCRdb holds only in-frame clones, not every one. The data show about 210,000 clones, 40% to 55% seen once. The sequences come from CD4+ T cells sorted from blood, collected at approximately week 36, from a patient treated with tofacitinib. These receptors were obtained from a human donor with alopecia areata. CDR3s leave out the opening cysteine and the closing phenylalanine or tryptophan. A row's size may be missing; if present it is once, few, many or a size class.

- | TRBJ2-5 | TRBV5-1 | ASSYGPQGVETQY
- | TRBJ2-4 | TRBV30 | AWSAKISNIQY
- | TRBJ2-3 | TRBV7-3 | ASSLDYGSDTQY
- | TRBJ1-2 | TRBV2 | ASRLDRGRSSGYT
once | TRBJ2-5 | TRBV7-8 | ASRPLQETQY
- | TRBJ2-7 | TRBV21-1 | ASSMAGTGAYEQY
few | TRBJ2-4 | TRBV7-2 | ASSSLSGGRQNIQY
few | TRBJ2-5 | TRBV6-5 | ASRGVGETQY
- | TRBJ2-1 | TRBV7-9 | ASSHLAGAGEQF
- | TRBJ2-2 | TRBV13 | ASSFGTGRTGELF
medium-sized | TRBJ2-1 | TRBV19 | ASSVPGTSRQQF
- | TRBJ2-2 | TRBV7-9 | ASSRPVAFSNTGELF
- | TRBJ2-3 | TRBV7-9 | ASSRNPGTLKGTDTQY
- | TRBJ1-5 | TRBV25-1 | ASSVGLNQPQH
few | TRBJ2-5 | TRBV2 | ASNQLAGEGTQY
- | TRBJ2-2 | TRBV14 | ASSQRLPVGTGELF
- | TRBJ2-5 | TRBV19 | ASSKNSGREETQY
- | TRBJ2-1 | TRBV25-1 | ASKVPGMDYNEQF
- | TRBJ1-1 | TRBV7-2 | ASRRDRNTEAF
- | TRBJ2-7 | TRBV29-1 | SVGLPTYEQY
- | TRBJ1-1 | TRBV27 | ASSGRTGREAF
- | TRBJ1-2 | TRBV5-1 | ASSPDYGYT
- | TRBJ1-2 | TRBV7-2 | ASSLVVYGYT
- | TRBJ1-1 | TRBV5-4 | ASSLVDTEAF
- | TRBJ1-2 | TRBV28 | ASSRDSSYGYT
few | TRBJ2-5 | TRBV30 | AWSGLAGATYQETQY
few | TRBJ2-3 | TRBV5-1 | ASSWLAGSRTDTQY
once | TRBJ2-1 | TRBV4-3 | ASSQDLVTYNEQF
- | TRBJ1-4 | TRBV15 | ATSFVINEKLF
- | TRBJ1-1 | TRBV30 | AWSQRTRDTEAF
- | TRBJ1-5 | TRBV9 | ASSLDYNQPQH